This entry lists 26 T cell receptor beta chains sequenced from one sample in a study of blood T cell repertoires in COVID-19. Using immunoSEQ multiplex PCR, the repertoire was profiled, and TCRdb retains in-frame clones only, with some absent. This table holds some 100,000 clones, 75% to 95% found once. The sequencing input was peripheral blood. Every receptor here comes from a man aged 45-65 years with acute or convalescent COVID-19.

In its sample, this clone was seen once. J is TRBJ1-6 and V is TRBV5-6, with 8 bases matching TRBD1. Trimming at V came to 0 bases and at J to 2 bases, leaving 1 base not matched to a gene. Germline V gene sequence: CDR1 SGHDT, CDR2 YYEEEE. The CDR3 length is 16 residues. CDR3 sequence reads: CASSLGDRTYNSPLHF. The CDR3, as DNA: TGTGCCAGCAGCTTGGGGGACAGGACCTATAATTCACCCCTCCACTTT.

V gene TRBV6-5 combines with J gene TRBJ1-5; TRBD1 matches at 8 bases. Germline CDR1 reads MNHEY; CDR2 reads SVGAGI. Trimming at V came to 5 bases and at J to 6 bases, leaving 9 bases not matched to a gene. CDR3 length: 15 amino acids. CDR3 sequence reads: CASSPGTGGVQPQHF. The DNA for the CDR3 is TGTGCCAGCAGTCCCGGGACAGGAGGCGTTCAGCCCCAGCATTTT.

The chain employs TRBV5-1 and TRBJ1-3; weak D call: TRBD1 (6 bases). This CDR3 contains 12 residues. V was clipped by 9 bases and J by 3 bases, with 10 bases between them. CDR1 and CDR2 (germline): SGHRS, YFSETQ. The chain's CDR3 is CANVDSGNTIYF. For the CDR3, the DNA is TGCGCCAACGTGGACAGTGGAAACACCATATATTTT.

The chain links TRBV19 to TRBJ2-7, with 10 bases aligning to TRBD2. Unmatched junction bases numbered 9, after V lost 5 bases and J lost 5 bases. This CDR3 spans 15 amino acids. The germline CDR1 and CDR2 sequences are LNHDA and SQIVND (reference sequence). CDR3 DNA sequence: TGTGCCAGTAGTGATCAGCGGGAGGGCCGCAACGAGCAGTACTTC. Encoded protein: CASSDQREGRNEQYF.

V gene TRBV14 combines with J gene TRBJ2-1, with 11 bases lining up with TRBD2. Germline assignment: CDR1 SGHDN and CDR2 FVKESK. The CDR3 is 15 residues long. V lost 8 bases, J lost 3 bases, and 6 bases stayed unmatched. Written as DNA, the CDR3 is TGTGCCAGCTCACTAGCGGGAGTGCTCTACAATGAGCAGTTCTTC. This sequence encodes CASSLAGVLYNEQFF.

The chain is built from TRBV24-1 and TRBJ2-3; D uncertain. Germline V CDR1 and CDR2: KGHDR, SFDVKD. V was pared by 3 bases and J by 2 bases, with 5 bases between. The CDR3 consists of 13 residues. The CDR3 DNA reads as TGTGCCACCAGTGATCCCTACACAGATACGCAGTATTTT. Amino acid sequence: CATSDPYTDTQYF.

The genes are TRBV6-2 or TRBV6-3 and TRBJ2-1; D call uncertain. This CDR3 comprises 16 residues. Germline-derived CDR1 and CDR2 are MNHEY and SVGEGT. V dropped 5 bases and J dropped 2 bases, with 16 bases sitting between them. The CDR3 bases are TGTGCCAGCAGTCCATCATCACTCGTAACCTACAATGAGCAGTTCTTC. It codes for CASSPSSLVTYNEQFF.

This chain links TRBV5-1 with TRBJ1-2; D possibly corresponds to TRBD1 (5 bases). The CDR3 runs 14 residues. Trimming shortened V by 1 base and J by 4 bases, and 11 bases separated the two germline ends. The germline CDR1 and CDR2 sequences are SGHRS and YFSETQ. CDR3 sequence reads: CASSLLTESYGYTF. The CDR3 coding sequence is TGCGCCAGCAGCTTGCTGACAGAAAGCTATGGCTACACCTTC.

The gene calls are TRBV30 and TRBJ2-3; D ambiguous. The CDR3 is made up of 14 amino acids. Germline values: CDR1 GTSNPN, CDR2 SVGIG (reference sequence). Trimming stripped 0 bases from V and 1 base from J, with 8 bases between. The CDR3, as DNA: TGTGCCTGGAGTGTGCGTTCGGGCACAGATACGCAGTATTTT. Its protein is CAWSVRSGTDTQYF.

The V gene is TRBV6-5, the J gene TRBJ2-5; D might be TRBD1 (6 bases). CDR1 is MNHEY, CDR2 SVGAGI, per germline. The V end lost 4 bases, the J end lost 5 bases, and 8 bases lay between the germline ends. CDR3 length: 12 amino acids. The CDR3 protein is CASSSGVETQYF. In DNA form, the CDR3 reads TGTGCCAGCAGTTCAGGGGTTGAGACCCAGTACTTC.

V gene TRBV19 combines with J gene TRBJ2-3; possibly TRBD2 for D (5 bases). V was cut by 0 bases and J by 2 bases, with 9 bases left in between. The CDR3 runs 15 residues. Germline CDR1 and CDR2: LNHDA and SQIVND (reference sequence). Here the CDR3 reads CASSIEAEVTDTQYF. CDR3 sequence (DNA): TGTGCCAGTAGTATAGAGGCGGAGGTCACAGATACGCAGTATTTT. Full variable domain (remainder filled in from reference TRBV19 and TRBJ2-3): DGGITQSPKYLFRKEGQNVTLSCEQNLNHDAMYWYRQDPGQGLRLIYYSQIVNDFQKGDIAEGYSVSREKKESFPLTVTSAQKNPTAFYLCASSIEAEVTDTQYFGPGTRLTVL.

This chain connects TRBV5-1 to TRBJ1-2; D is undetermined. CDR3 length equals 14 residues. Trimming cost V 4 bases and J 1 base, with 11 bases left between them. In germline, CDR1 is SGHRS, CDR2 YFSETQ. CDR3 sequence reads: CASSPLQINYGYTF. The CDR3 DNA follows: TGCGCCAGCAGCCCGTTACAAATTAACTATGGCTACACCTTC.

CDR3 in amino acids: CASSLGQVREGGYTF. CDR3 DNA: TGCGCCAGCAGCCTGGGACAGGTCAGAGAGGGTGGCTACACCTTC. V usage is TRBV5-1 and J usage is TRBJ1-2, with 8 bases that match TRBD1. The V gene's germline CDR1 is SGHRS and CDR2 YFSETQ. The CDR3 loop spans 15 amino acids. Unmatched junction bases numbered 12, after V lost 4 bases and J lost 7 bases.

This clone was detected once. The chain couples TRBV9 to TRBJ2-1, with D hard to call. This CDR3 region has 15 residues. V lost 0 bases and J lost 6, with 13 bases in between. Germline values: CDR1 SGDLS, CDR2 YYNGEE. CDR3 sequence (DNA): TGTGCCAGCAGCGTAGGGGTCACTGACTTCAATGAGCAGTTCTTC. Protein product: CASSVGVTDFNEQFF.

The V and J genes are TRBV19 and TRBJ1-1; no clear D. The CDR3 runs 14 residues. Germline assignment: CDR1 LNHDA and CDR2 SQIVND (reference sequence). Deletions cut 6 bases from V and 4 bases from J, with 15 bases between. This chain's CDR3 is CASRRVEVGTEAFF. The CDR3 DNA follows: TGTGCCAGTAGGAGGGTCGAGGTAGGCACTGAAGCTTTCTTT.

This clone was detected once. CDR3 protein: CASSYFPGTDTQYF. CDR3 bases: TGCGCCAGCAGCTACTTTCCGGGCACAGATACGCAGTATTTT. The J gene is TRBJ2-3, the V gene TRBV5-1; D is undetermined. With 3 bases removed from V and 1 base from J, the gap between germline ends came to 9 bases. Per germline, CDR1 SGHRS and CDR2 YFSETQ. CDR3 size: 14 residues. Complete variable domain (other parts from reference TRBV5-1 and TRBJ2-3): KAGVTQTPRYLIKTRGQQVTLSCSPISGHRSVSWYQQTPGQGLQFLFEYFSETQRNKGNFPGRFSGRQFSNSRSEMNVSTLELGDSALYLCASSYFPGTDTQYFGPGTRLTVL.

The chain recombines TRBV12-3 or TRBV12-4 with TRBJ1-5; D not certain. CDR3 size: 13 residues. Trimming left V 6 bases short and J 3 bases short, with 9 bases between. Here the CDR3 DNA reads TGTGCCAGCAGCCTTGGCTTCAATCAGCCCCAGCATTTT. Protein sequence: CASSLGFNQPQHF.

The chain couples TRBV6-5 to TRBJ2-2; 10 nucleotides align to TRBD1. The V and J ends lost 4 bases and 6 bases, in that order; junction bases with no gene match: 8. The length of the CDR3 is 16 residues. Germline V gene data show CDR1 as MNHEY and CDR2 as SVGAGI. The CDR3 loop reads CASSLPRTGGAGELFF. CDR3 in DNA: TGTGCCAGCAGTTTGCCACGGACAGGGGGTGCCGGGGAGCTGTTTTTT.

V and J are TRBV7-2 and TRBJ1-2, with a tentative D call TRBD1 (5 bases). CDR1 is SGHTA, CDR2 FQGNSA, per germline. Trimming shortened V by 3 bases and J by 1 base, and 12 bases separated the two germline ends. The CDR3 has 15 residues. The CDR3 sequence: CASSLSRDSNYGYTF. The CDR3 nucleotides read TGTGCCAGCAGCTTGTCTAGAGACAGTAACTATGGCTACACCTTC.

The chain employs TRBV5-1 and TRBJ2-5; TRBD2 agrees at 13 bases. Germline values: CDR1 SGHRS, CDR2 YFSETQ. The CDR3 extends over 16 amino acids. J was trimmed by 4 bases and V by 4 bases; bases with no gene match: 7. CDR3 in amino acids: CASSLLLAGGTETQYF. CDR3 nucleotide sequence: TGCGCCAGCAGCCTTCTACTAGCGGGAGGGACAGAGACCCAGTACTTC.

The V gene is TRBV7-8, the J gene TRBJ2-7, with TRBD1 identical over 11 bases. The CDR3 contains 14 residues. Per the germline V gene, CDR1 is SGHVS and CDR2 is FQNEAQ. V lost 5 bases, J lost 5 bases, and 5 bases stayed unmatched. This chain's CDR3 is CASSRGQGVNEQYF. For the CDR3, the DNA is TGTGCCAGCAGCCGGGGACAGGGGGTCAACGAGCAGTACTTC.

The J gene is TRBJ1-4, the V gene TRBV9; 7 bases align to TRBD1. J was trimmed by 7 bases and V by 2 bases; bases with no gene match: 8. This CDR3 has 15 residues. Germline-derived CDR1 and CDR2 are SGDLS and YYNGEE. For the CDR3, the DNA is TGTGCCAGCAGCGTGAGGGGGCTGGGGAGTGAAAAACTGTTTTTT. Translating gives CASSVRGLGSEKLFF.

This clone is a singleton in its sample. The V and J genes are TRBV10-3 and TRBJ1-1, with 10 bases identical to TRBD1. V dropped 0 bases and J dropped 5; count of bases not matched to a gene: 12. The germline gives CDR1 ENHRY, CDR2 SYGVKD. There are 18 residues in the CDR3. CDR3 nucleotide sequence: TGTGCCATCAGTGAGTCGACTCGGGGACAGGGGCTTAAGACTGAAGCTTTCTTT. Protein sequence: CAISESTRGQGLKTEAFF.

CDR3 coding DNA: TGTGCCAGCAGTTTAGCGGGGCACGAGCAGTACTTC. Translation gives CASSLAGHEQYF. The gene calls are TRBV27 and TRBJ2-7; D might be TRBD2 (6 bases). The V and J ends lost 2 bases and 5 bases respectively, with 7 bases between them. CDR1 MNHEY and CDR2 SMNVEV come from the germline V gene (reference sequence). This CDR3 region has 12 residues.

This sequence joins TRBV5-1 and TRBJ1-1; D is unclear. The CDR3 runs to 14 residues. V lost 0 bases, J lost 0 bases, and 6 bases lay in between. Germline V lookup: CDR1 SGHRS, CDR2 YFSETQ. The CDR3 DNA sequence: TGCGCCAGCAGCTTGGGCGGTGTGAACACTGAAGCTTTCTTT. This encodes CASSLGGVNTEAFF.

The chain is built from TRBV7-9 and TRBJ1-6, with no clear D. Germline assignment: CDR1 SEHNR and CDR2 FQNEAQ (reference sequence). Trimming took 2 bases from V and 7 from J, leaving 9 bases between them. The CDR3 is 14 residues long. In DNA form, the CDR3 reads TGTGCCAGCAGCTTAACCGGGTCAAATTCACCCCTCCACTTT. It yields the protein CASSLTGSNSPLHF.